This T cell receptor (beta chain) was identified during a study of identical twins. In the case of this clonotype: Its specificity is unknown.

The donor group consisted entirely of healthy Caucasians. Each CDR3 protein is one row after TCRdb ran MiXCR on the 5' RACE reads. This table holds around 490,000 distinct CDR3 sequences, around 15% found once. CDR1 is DFQATT and CDR2 is SNEGSKA in the germline V gene (reference sequence). This CDR3 spans 14 amino acids. The V end was cut by 0 bases, the J end by 2 bases, with 9 bases between. General study results and limits: The abundant beta clonotypes from cord blood had fewer insertions, and memory repertoires had none of this. Analyses of zero insertions could, in part, be confounded by invariant MAIT and iNKT cells. Beta out-of-frame twin sharing showed a weaker excess.

The data also belong to a second study, concerning yellow fever vaccine responses in identical twins.

The origin of this receptor is a woman aged 18 to 35 in good health. Sequencing was carried out using CD4+ T cells sorted from blood. The V gene is TRBV20-1, the J gene TRBJ2-3; D is unclear. DNA for the CDR3: TGCAGTGCTAGAGATTCGGCCACCACAGATACGCAGTATTTT. This encodes CSARDSATTDTQYF.